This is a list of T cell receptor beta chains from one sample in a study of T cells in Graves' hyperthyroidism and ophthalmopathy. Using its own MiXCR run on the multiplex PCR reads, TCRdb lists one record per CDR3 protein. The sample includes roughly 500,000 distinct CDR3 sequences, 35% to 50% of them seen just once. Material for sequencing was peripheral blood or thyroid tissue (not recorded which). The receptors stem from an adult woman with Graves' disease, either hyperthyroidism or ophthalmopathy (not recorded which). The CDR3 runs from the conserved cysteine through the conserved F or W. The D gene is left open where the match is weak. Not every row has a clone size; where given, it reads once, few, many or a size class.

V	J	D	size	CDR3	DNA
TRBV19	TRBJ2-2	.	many	CASKSGMGGTGELFF	TGTGCCAGTAAATCCGGGATGGGAGGCACCGGGGAGCTGTTTTTT
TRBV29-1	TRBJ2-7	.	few	CSVEDSGAAGGSYEQYF	TGCAGCGTTGAAGATAGTGGCGCGGCAGGCGGCTCCTACGAGCAGTACTTC
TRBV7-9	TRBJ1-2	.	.	CASSWKGDYGYTF	TGTGCCAGCAGCTGGAAAGGAGACTATGGCTACACCTTC
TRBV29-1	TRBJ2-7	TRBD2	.	CSQEGTSGYEQYF	TGCAGCCAAGAGGGGACTAGCGGATACGAGCAGTACTTC
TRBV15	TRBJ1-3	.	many	CATSRDRFIGNTIYF	TGTGCCACCAGCAGAGACAGGTTCATCGGAAACACCATATATTTT
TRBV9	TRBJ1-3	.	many	CASSEGTGRLSGNTIYF	TGTGCCAGCAGCGAGGGGACCGGTCGGTTGTCTGGAAACACCATATATTTT
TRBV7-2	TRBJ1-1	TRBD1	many	CASSLGGTGNTEAFF	TGTGCCAGCAGCCTTGGCGGGACAGGAAACACTGAAGCTTTCTTT
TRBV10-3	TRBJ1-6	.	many	CATGQQKDSPLHF	TGTGCCACAGGACAGCAAAAAGATTCACCCCTCCACTTT
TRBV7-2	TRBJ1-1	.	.	CASSSSTGPEAFF	TGCGCCAGCAGCTCGTCGACGGGACCTGAAGCTTTCTTT
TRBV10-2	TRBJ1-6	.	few	CASSEVGTLGSPLHF	TGCGCCAGCAGTGAGGTTGGAACCCTGGGGTCACCCCTCCACTTT
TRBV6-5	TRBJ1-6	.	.	CAISDRTENSPLHF	TGTGCCATCAGTGACAGGACAGAGAATTCACCCCTCCACTTT
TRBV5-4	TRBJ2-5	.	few	CASSQDLRGRRGGETQYF	TGTGCCAGCAGCCAAGATTTAAGAGGACGGAGGGGGGGAGAGACCCAGTACTTC
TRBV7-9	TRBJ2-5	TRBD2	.	CASSLVGTSDRETQYF	TGTGCCAGCAGCTTAGTGGGGACTAGTGATCGGGAGACCCAGTACTTC
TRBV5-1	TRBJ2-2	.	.	CASSKTRTSAGELFF	TGCGCCAGCAGCAAAACTAGGACCTCGGCCGGGGAGCTGTTTTTT
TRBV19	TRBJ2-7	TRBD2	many	CASSSSSAGAFEQYF	TGTGCCAGTAGTAGCTCGTCAGCGGGAGCGTTCGAGCAGTACTTC
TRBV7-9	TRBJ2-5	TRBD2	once	CASSLRASGSSRETQYF	TGTGCCAGCAGCTTACGGGCTAGCGGGAGTAGTAGAGAGACCCAGTACTTC
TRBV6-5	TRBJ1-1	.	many	CASSYLSGTEAFF	TGTGCCAGCAGTTACCTTTCCGGAACTGAAGCTTTCTTT
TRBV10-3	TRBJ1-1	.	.	CAISEQAAGWDTGAFF	TGTGCCATCAGTGAGCAGGCTGCGGGATGGGACACTGGAGCTTTCTTT
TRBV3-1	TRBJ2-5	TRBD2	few	CASSQFSVGLAGETQYF	TGTGCCAGCAGCCAGTTCTCAGTGGGACTAGCGGGAGAGACCCAGTACTTC
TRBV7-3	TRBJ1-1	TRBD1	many	CASSATGADTEAFF	TGTGCCAGCAGCGCCACAGGGGCAGATACTGAAGCTTTCTTT
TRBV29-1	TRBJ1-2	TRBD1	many	CSVGTGGTEGYTF	TGCAGCGTCGGGACAGGGGGCACTGAGGGCTACACCTTC
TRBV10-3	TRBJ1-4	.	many	CAISDPSAPLELFF	TGTGCCATCAGTGACCCGTCCGCCCCGTTAGAGCTGTTTTTT
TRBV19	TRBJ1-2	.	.	CASSVEANYGYTF	TGTGCCAGTAGTGTGGAAGCTAACTATGGCTACACCTTC
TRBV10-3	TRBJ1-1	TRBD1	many	CAITGDRATEAFF	TGTGCCATCACTGGGGACAGGGCTACTGAAGCTTTCTTT
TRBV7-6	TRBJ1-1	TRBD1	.	CASSAATGGADTEAFF	TGTGCCAGCAGCGCCGCGACAGGGGGCGCGGACACTGAAGCTTTCTTT
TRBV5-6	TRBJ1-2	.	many	CASSIRTQNYGYTF	TGTGCCAGCAGCATCAGGACTCAGAACTATGGCTACACCTTC
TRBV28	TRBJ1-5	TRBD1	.	CAARGQDNQPQHF	TGTGCCGCAAGGGGGCAGGACAATCAGCCCCAGCATTTT
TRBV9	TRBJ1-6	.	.	CASSVDEGIRSPLHF	TGTGCCAGCAGCGTAGATGAGGGGATCCGTTCACCCCTCCACTTT
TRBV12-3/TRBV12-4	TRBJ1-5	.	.	CASSLGRPQPQHF	TGTGCCAGCAGTTTGGGCAGGCCTCAGCCCCAGCATTTT
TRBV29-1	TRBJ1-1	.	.	CSVYPGGGLAFF	TGCAGCGTTTACCCGGGGGGCGGGCTCGCTTTCTTT
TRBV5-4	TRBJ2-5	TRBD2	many	CASSLAGLAEETQYF	TGTGCCAGCAGCTTGGCGGGACTAGCGGAAGAGACCCAGTACTTC
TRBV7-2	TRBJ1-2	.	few	CASSLALTGRDYGYTF	TGTGCCAGCAGCTTAGCGCTCACGGGGCGCGACTATGGCTACACCTTC
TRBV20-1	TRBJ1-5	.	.	CSARGNGYNQPQHF	TGCAGTGCTAGAGGCAACGGTTACAATCAGCCCCAGCATTTT
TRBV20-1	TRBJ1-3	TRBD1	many	CSARSTGTGNTIYF	TGCAGTGCTAGGTCGACAGGGACTGGAAACACCATATATTTT
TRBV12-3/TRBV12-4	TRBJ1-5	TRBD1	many	CASSRDRAGQPQHF	TGTGCCAGCAGCCGCGACAGGGCGGGTCAGCCCCAGCATTTT
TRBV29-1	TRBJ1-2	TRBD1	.	CSVEEGRGSGGYTF	TGCAGCGTTGAGGAGGGCAGGGGGTCTGGTGGCTACACCTTC
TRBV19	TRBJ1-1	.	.	CASSIGRDAEAFF	TGTGCCAGTAGTATCGGACGAGATGCTGAAGCTTTCTTT
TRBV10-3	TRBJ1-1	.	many	CAISPSGAGNTEAFF	TGTGCCATCAGTCCGTCAGGGGCCGGGAACACTGAAGCTTTCTTT
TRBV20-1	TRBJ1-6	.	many	CSAREGGSLHF	TGCAGTGCTAGAGAGGGGGGATCCCTCCACTTT
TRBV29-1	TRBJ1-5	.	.	CSAGWEFGQPQHF	TGCAGCGCCGGTTGGGAATTCGGGCAGCCCCAGCATTTT
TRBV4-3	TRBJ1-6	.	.	CASSQEEGFNSPLHF	TGCGCCAGCAGCCAAGAGGAGGGTTTTAATTCACCCCTCCACTTT
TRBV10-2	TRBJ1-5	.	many	CASSGTMIEPQHF	TGCGCCAGCAGTGGAACCATGATTGAGCCCCAGCATTTT
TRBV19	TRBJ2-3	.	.	CASPPLGLTDTQYF	TGTGCCTCCCCCCCGTTGGGGCTCACAGATACGCAGTATTTT
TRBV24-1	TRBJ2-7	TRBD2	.	CATSDRLAGGPTEQYF	TGTGCCACCAGTGACCGACTAGCGGGAGGGCCAACCGAGCAGTACTTC
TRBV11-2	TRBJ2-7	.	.	CASSPNPFEQYF	TGTGCCAGCAGCCCTAACCCCTTCGAGCAGTACTTC
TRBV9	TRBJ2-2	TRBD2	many	CASSDLGLANTGELFF	TGTGCCAGCAGTGACCTGGGACTAGCGAACACCGGGGAGCTGTTTTTT
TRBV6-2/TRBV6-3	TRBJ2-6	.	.	CASTLPRGYSGANVLTF	TGTGCCAGCACCCTCCCTCGTGGGTACTCTGGGGCCAACGTCCTGACTTTC